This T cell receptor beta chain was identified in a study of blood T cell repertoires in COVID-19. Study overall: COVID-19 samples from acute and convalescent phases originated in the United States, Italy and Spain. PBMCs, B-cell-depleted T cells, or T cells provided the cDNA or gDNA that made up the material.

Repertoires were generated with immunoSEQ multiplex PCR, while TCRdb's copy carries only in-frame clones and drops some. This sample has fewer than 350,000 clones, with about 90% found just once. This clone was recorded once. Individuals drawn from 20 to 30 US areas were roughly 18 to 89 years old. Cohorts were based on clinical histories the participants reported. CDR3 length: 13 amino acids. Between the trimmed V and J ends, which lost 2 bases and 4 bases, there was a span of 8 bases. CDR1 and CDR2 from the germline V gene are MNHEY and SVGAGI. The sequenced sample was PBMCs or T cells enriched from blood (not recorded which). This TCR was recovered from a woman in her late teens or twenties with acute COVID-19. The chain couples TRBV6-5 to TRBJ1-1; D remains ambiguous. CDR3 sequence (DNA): TGTGCCAGCAGTTACGTGGTTAGCACTGAAGCTTTCTTT. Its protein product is CASSYVVSTEAFF.